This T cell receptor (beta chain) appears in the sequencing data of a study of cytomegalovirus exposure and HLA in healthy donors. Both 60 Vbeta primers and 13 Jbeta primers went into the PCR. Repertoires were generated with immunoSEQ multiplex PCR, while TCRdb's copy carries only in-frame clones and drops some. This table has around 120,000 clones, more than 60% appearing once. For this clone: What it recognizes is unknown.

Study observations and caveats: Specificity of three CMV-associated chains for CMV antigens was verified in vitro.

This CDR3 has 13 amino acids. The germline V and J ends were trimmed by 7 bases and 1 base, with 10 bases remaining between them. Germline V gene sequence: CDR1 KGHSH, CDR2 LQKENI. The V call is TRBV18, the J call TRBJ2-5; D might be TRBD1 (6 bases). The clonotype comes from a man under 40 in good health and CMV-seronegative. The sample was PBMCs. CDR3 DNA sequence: TGTGCCAGCTTCGGGACACTCCAAGAGACCCAGTACTTC. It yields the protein CASFGTLQETQYF.